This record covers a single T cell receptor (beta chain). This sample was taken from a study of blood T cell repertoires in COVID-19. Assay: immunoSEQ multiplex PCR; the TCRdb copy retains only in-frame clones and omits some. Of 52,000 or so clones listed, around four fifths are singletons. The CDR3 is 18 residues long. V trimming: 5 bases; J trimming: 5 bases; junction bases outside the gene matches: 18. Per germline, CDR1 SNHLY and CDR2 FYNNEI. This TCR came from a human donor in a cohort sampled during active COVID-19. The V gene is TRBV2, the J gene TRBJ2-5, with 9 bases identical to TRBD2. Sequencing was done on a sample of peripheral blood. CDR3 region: CASSWGIEASGDGETQYF. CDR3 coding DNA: TGTGCCAGCAGTTGGGGAATAGAGGCTAGCGGGGACGGCGAGACCCAGTACTTC.